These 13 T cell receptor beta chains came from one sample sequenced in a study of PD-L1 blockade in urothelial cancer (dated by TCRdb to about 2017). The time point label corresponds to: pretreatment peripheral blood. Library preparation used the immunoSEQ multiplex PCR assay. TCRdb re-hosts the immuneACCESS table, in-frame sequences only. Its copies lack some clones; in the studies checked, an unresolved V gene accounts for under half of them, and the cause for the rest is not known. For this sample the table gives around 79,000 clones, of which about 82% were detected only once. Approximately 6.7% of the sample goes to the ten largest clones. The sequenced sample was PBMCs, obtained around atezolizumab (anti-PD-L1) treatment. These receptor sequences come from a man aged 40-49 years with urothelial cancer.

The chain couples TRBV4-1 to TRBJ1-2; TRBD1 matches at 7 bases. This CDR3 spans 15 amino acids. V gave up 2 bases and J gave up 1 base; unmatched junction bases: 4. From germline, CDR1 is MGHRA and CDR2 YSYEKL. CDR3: CASSQQGGGNYGYTF. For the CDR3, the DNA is TGCGCCAGCAGCCAACAAGGGGGCGGTAACTATGGCTACACCTTC.

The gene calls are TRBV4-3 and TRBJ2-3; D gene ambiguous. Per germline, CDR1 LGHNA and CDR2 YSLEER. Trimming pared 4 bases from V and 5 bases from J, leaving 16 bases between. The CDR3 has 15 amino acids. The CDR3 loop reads CASSPYENRGDTQYF. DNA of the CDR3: TGCGCCAGCAGCCCCTACGAGAATCGTGGAGATACGCAGTATTTT.

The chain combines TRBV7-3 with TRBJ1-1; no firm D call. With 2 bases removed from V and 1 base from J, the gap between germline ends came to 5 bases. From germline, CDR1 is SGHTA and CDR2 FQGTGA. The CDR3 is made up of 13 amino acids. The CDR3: CASSLEANTEAFF. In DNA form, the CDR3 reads TGTGCCAGCAGCTTAGAAGCGAACACTGAAGCTTTCTTT. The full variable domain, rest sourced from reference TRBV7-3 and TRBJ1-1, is GAGVSQTPSNKVTEKGKYVELRCDPISGHTALYWYRQSLGQGPEFLIYFQGTGAADDSGLPNDRFFAVRPEGSVSTLKIQRTERGDSAVYLCASSLEANTEAFFGQGTRLTVV.

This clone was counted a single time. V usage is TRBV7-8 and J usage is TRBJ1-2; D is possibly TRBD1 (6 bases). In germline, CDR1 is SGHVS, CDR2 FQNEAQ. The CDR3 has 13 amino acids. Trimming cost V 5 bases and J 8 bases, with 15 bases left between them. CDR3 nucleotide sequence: TGTGCCAGCAGCGTACAGGGAATCCAGGGCTACACCTTC. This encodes CASSVQGIQGYTF.

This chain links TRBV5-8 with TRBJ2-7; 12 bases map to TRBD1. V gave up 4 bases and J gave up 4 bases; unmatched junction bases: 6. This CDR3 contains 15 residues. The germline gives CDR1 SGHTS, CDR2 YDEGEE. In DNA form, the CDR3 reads TGTGCCAGCAGCCCAGGGACAGGGGGCCTATACGAGCAGTACTTC. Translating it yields CASSPGTGGLYEQYF.

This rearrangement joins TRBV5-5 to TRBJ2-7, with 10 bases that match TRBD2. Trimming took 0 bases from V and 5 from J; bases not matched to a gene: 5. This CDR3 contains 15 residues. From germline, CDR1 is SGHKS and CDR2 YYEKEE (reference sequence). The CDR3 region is CASSLEGLAIHEQYF. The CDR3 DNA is TGTGCCAGCAGCTTGGAGGGACTAGCGATCCACGAGCAGTACTTC.

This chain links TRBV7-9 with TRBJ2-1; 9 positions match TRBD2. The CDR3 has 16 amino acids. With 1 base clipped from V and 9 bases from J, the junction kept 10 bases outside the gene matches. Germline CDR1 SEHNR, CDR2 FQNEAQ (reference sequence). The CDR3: CASSLERGGSGSEQFF. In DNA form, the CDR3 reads TGTGCCAGCAGCTTAGAAAGGGGAGGTAGCGGGAGTGAGCAGTTCTTC.

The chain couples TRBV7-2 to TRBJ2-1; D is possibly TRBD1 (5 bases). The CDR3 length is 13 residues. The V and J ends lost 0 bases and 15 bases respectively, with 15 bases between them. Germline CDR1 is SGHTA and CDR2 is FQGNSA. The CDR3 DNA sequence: TGTGCCAGCAGCTTAGCGGCAGGGATCCAGCCGTTCTTC. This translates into CASSLAAGIQPFF. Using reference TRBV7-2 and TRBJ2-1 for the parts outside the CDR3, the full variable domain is GAGVSQSPSNKVTEKGKDVELRCDPISGHTALYWYRQSLGQGLEFLIYFQGNSAPDKSGLPSDRFSAERTGGSVSTLTIQRTQQEDSAVYLCASSLAAGIQPFFGPGTRLTVL.

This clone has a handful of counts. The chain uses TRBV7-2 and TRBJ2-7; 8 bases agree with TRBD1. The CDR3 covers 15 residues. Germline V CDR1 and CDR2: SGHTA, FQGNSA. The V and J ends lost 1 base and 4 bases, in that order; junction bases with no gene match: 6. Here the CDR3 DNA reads TGTGCCAGCAGCTTAGAAGGGACAGGTCGTTACGAGCAGTACTTC. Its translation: CASSLEGTGRYEQYF.

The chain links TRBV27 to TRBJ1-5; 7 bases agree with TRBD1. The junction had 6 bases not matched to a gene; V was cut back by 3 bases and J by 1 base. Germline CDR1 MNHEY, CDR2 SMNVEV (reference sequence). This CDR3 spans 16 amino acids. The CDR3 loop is CASSFSSQGSNQPQHF. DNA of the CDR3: TGTGCCAGCAGTTTCTCCTCACAGGGGAGCAATCAGCCCCAGCATTTT.

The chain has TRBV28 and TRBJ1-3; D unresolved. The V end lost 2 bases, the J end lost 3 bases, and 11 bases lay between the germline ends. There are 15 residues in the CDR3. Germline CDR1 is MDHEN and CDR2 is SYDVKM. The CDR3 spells CASSLVNLGGNTIYF. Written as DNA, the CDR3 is TGTGCCAGCAGTTTAGTGAACCTCGGTGGAAACACCATATATTTT.

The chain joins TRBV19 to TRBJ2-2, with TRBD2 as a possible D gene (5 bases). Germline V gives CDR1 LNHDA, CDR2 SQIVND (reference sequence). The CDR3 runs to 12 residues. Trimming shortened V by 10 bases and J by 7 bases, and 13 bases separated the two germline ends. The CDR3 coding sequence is TGTGCCACCGCAGACGAGGGCGGGGAGCTGTTTTTT. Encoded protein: CATADEGGELFF.

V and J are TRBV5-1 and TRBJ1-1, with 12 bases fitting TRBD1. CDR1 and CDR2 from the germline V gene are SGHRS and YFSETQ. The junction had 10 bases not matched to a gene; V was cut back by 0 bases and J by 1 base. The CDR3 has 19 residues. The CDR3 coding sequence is TGCGCCAGCAGCTTGGCGCACTCCGGGACAGGGGGCCCGAACACTGAAGCTTTCTTT. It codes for CASSLAHSGTGGPNTEAFF.